A selection of T cell receptor beta chains follows, all from one sample in a study of OX40 agonist ivuxolimab in advanced cancers. The assay was immunoSEQ multiplex PCR, and TCRdb's table has in-frame clones only and misses some. The sample records more than 60,000 clones, 77% being singletons. The sequencing used CD4+ or CD8+ T cells sorted from blood, collected in a trial of the OX40 agonist ivuxolimab. These receptors originate from an adult with an advanced solid tumor such as melanoma, head and neck, liver or kidney cancer. Each CDR3 is given with its conserved first and last residue.

>TRBJ2-7|18|TRBV7-8
CASSPLRVSGRASYEQYF
>TRBJ2-2|12|TRBV27
CASSLDRGELFF
>TRBJ2-1|13|TRBV10-3
CAIRGGVLNEQFF
>TRBJ1-5|18|TRBV7-7
CARGVGGTGRYSNQPQHF
>TRBJ1-3|13|TRBV6-5
CASSYRLRDTIYF
>TRBJ2-2|16|TRBV18
CASSPPQGANTGELFF
>TRBJ2-7|14|TRBV29-1
CSVAGVGGLYEQYF
>TRBJ1-5|13|TRBV30
CAWSAGTNQPQHF
>TRBJ2-7|14|TRBV7-9
CASSQRQGAYEQYF
>TRBJ1-5|15|TRBV7-9
CASSPSGGGNQPQHF
>TRBJ2-1|12|TRBV10-3
CAISESRGPQFF
>TRBJ2-5|15|TRBV5-6
CASSLVGQGAETQYF
>TRBJ2-1|13|TRBV10-3
CAIRAPGGYEQFF
>TRBJ2-5|16|TRBV4-1
CASSRGLAGPQETQYF
>TRBJ1-4|14|TRBV4-1
CASSQLQGGEKLFF
>TRBJ1-2|12|TRBV30
CAWRGSSYGYTF
>TRBJ1-2|15|TRBV6-1
CASSLQGALNYGYTF
>TRBJ1-2|14|TRBV5-1
CASRPDIVRDGYTF
>TRBJ1-2|14|TRBV2
CASKNRVVGYGYTF
>TRBJ2-1|14|TRBV2
CASSKQIAYNEQFF
>TRBJ2-2|16|TRBV7-8
CASSWGLAANTGELFF
>TRBJ2-7|14|TRBV7-2
CASSLRPGGYEQYF
>TRBJ2-6|17|TRBV5-7
CASSLGAGPIGANVLTF
>TRBJ2-7|15|TRBV30
CAWSDWGFGSNEQYF
>TRBJ2-5|12|TRBV2
CASSVFQETQYF
>TRBJ2-7|15|TRBV30
CAWKPPGLVVYEQYF
>TRBJ1-2|14|TRBV6-5
CASRRSRDGYGYTF
>TRBJ1-1|11|TRBV2
CASSEGGSAFF
>TRBJ2-7|16|TRBV18
CASSPPNTMGVHEQYF
>TRBJ2-7|13|TRBV7-6
CASSPQGSGEQYF
>TRBJ1-1|13|TRBV6-5
CASKGYRGTEAFF
>TRBJ1-2|14|TRBV30
CAWRRSGGSYGYTF
>TRBJ2-1|12|TRBV5-6
CASSQRDNEQFF
>TRBJ2-6|15|TRBV2
CASSYRSSGANVLTF
>TRBJ2-3|16|TRBV10-3
CAISIGTSLETDTQYF
>TRBJ2-7|13|TRBV11-2
CASSLSLANEQYF
>TRBJ2-7|11|TRBV7-9
CASSPQDEQYF
>TRBJ2-1|15|TRBV7-3
CASSFLAGRYNEQFF
>TRBJ2-1|13|TRBV10-2
CASSTSGVPEQFF
>TRBJ2-1|18|TRBV4-2
CASSQGTSGGPSYNEQFF
>TRBJ2-1|15|TRBV11-3
CASSLVGLAPYEQFF
>TRBJ2-3|13|TRBV29-1
CSVDTTSTDTQYF
>TRBJ2-2|16|TRBV7-6
CASSSTGTWNTGELFF
>TRBJ1-2|16|TRBV10-2
CASSEGQATTNYGYTF
>TRBJ1-2|14|TRBV5-1
CASSFGQYIYGYTF
>TRBJ2-1|14|TRBV6-1
CASRSGSSDNEQFF
>TRBJ1-1|14|TRBV5-1
CASREGQGHTEAFF
>TRBJ2-1|14|TRBV19
CASSIVPSLSEQFF
>TRBJ2-6|18|TRBV7-8
CASSMHRDRVSGANVLTF
>TRBJ2-1|15|TRBV9
CASSPRGGLNIEQFF